These T cell receptor beta chains were read from a single sample in a study of blood T cell repertoires in COVID-19. Only in-frame clones appear in the TCRdb table, and some are missing; sequencing was by immunoSEQ multiplex PCR. The sample holds 350,000 to 500,000 clones; roughly 90% are singletons and the top ten take roughly 1.4%. Sequenced: PBMCs or T cells enriched from blood (not recorded which). The receptors stem from a woman between 18 and 29 years old who had been exposed to COVID-19. The CDR3 runs from the conserved cysteine through the conserved F or W. The D gene is left open where the match is weak. Clone size appears in some rows only: once, few, many, or a class for an expanded clone.

clone size	V gene	D gene	J gene	CDR3 DNA	CDR3 protein
NA	TRBV6-5	NA	TRBJ1-2	TGTGCCAGCAGTATGGCGGCTAACTATGGCTACACCTTC	CASSMAANYGYTF
NA	TRBV6-1	TRBD1	TRBJ1-6	TGTGCCAGCAGTGAACAGGCGACAGGGGGGCAACCCCTCCACTTT	CASSEQATGGQPLHF
NA	TRBV30	NA	TRBJ1-2	TGTGCCTGGAGTGTACAGCCAACTTATGGCTACACCTTC	CAWSVQPTYGYTF
NA	TRBV2	NA	TRBJ2-7	TGTGCCAGCAGGTGGAGGGGCGTCGAGCAGTACTTC	CASRWRGVEQYF
NA	TRBV7-2	NA	TRBJ2-3	TGTGCCAGCAGCTTAGTGGTGGGGGCGAATACGCAGTATTTT	CASSLVVGANTQYF
NA	TRBV28	TRBD2	TRBJ2-3	TGTGCCAGCACGTACCACTCCGGGACTAAGGGAGCAGATACGCAGTATTTT	CASTYHSGTKGADTQYF
NA	TRBV28	TRBD1	TRBJ1-2	TGTGCCAGCAGTTTGGACAGGGATAGGGGCTACACCTTC	CASSLDRDRGYTF
NA	TRBV5-1	NA	TRBJ1-2	TGCGCCAGCAGCTTGACCACAGCCTATGGCTACACCTTC	CASSLTTAYGYTF
NA	TRBV28	TRBD1	TRBJ2-5	TGTGCCAGCATGGACAGGGTCCAAGAGACCCAGTACTTC	CASMDRVQETQYF
NA	TRBV6-1	TRBD2	TRBJ2-7	TGTGCCAGCAGTGAATCTTTAGCGGGAAGTATTTACGAGCAGTACTTC	CASSESLAGSIYEQYF
NA	TRBV28	NA	TRBJ2-7	TGTGCCAGCACCTCCTTCTACGAGCAGTACTTC	CASTSFYEQYF
NA	TRBV9	NA	TRBJ2-1	TGTGCCAGCAGCGGGAGGGGTATCTACAATGAGCAGTTCTTC	CASSGRGIYNEQFF
NA	TRBV6-1	TRBD1	TRBJ1-6	TGTGCCAGCAGTGAGGACAGGGGCTATAATTCACCCCTCCACTTT	CASSEDRGYNSPLHF
NA	TRBV3-1/TRBV3-2	TRBD2	TRBJ2-1	TGTGCCAGCAGCCAACAGGGACTAGCGGACTCCTACAATGAGCAGTTCTTC	CASSQQGLADSYNEQFF
NA	TRBV11-3	NA	TRBJ2-7	TGTGCCAGCACCTCGGTGCCCAAACAAGGGGCAAGCGAGCAGTACTTC	CASTSVPKQGASEQYF
NA	TRBV28	NA	TRBJ2-3	TGTGCCAGCAGTTTTCGTGGAGCCGCCCCCAAGTATACGCAGTATTTT	CASSFRGAAPKYTQYF
NA	TRBV7-2	NA	TRBJ2-3	TGTGCCAGCAGCCAACTGTCGGGAAGGGATACGCAGTATTTT	CASSQLSGRDTQYF
NA	TRBV3-1/TRBV3-2	NA	TRBJ2-7	TGTGCCAGCAGCCAAGAAGGTTCCGGGGAGATCGAGCAGTACTTC	CASSQEGSGEIEQYF
NA	TRBV7-2	NA	TRBJ1-1	TGTGCCAGCAGTCGACAGACCGCATTGAACACTGAAGCTTTCTTT	CASSRQTALNTEAFF
NA	TRBV2	NA	TRBJ1-1	TGTGCCAGCAGTGAAGAGGAGGGTGTAGGGAACACTGAAGCTTTCTTT	CASSEEEGVGNTEAFF
NA	TRBV28	NA	TRBJ1-6	TGTGCCAGCAGTTTAATCCCCCGGGGGTCCTATAATTCACCCCTCCACTTT	CASSLIPRGSYNSPLHF
NA	TRBV7-2	TRBD2	TRBJ2-1	TGTGCCAGCAGCTTAGTGCGGGAGTGGTCCCGGAATGAGCAGTTCTTC	CASSLVREWSRNEQFF
once	TRBV29-1	NA	TRBJ1-1	TGCAGCCACACAGGGATTGGGATGAACACTGAAGCTTTCTTT	CSHTGIGMNTEAFF
NA	TRBV6-2/TRBV6-3	NA	TRBJ2-5	TGTGCCAGCAGTTACCCCAGGGGTCCCGGAAGCTCTGAGACCCAGTACTTC	CASSYPRGPGSSETQYF
NA	TRBV18	NA	TRBJ2-5	TGTGCCAGCTCACCATCGGCGGGGGCGGGAGAGACCCAGTACTTC	CASSPSAGAGETQYF
NA	TRBV21-1	NA	TRBJ2-7	TGTGCCAGCAGCAAAGGTACCGGGACAAAGGACTACTTC	CASSKGTGTKDYF
NA	TRBV2	TRBD1	TRBJ2-1	TGTGCCAGCAGCGGACAGGGGGCTTACAATGAGCAGTTCTTC	CASSGQGAYNEQFF
NA	TRBV7-9	NA	TRBJ2-7	TGTGCCAGCAGCTTAGCAGTTCTAGCCTACGAGCAGTACTTC	CASSLAVLAYEQYF
NA	TRBV7-2	NA	TRBJ1-6	TGTGCCAGCAGCCAGAGGCGTGTCTATAGCTCCTATAATTCACCCCTCCACTTT	CASSQRRVYSSYNSPLHF
NA	TRBV10-1	TRBD1	TRBJ2-1	TGCGCCAGCAGTGACAGTGGCAGGGGGTGGAATGAGCAGTTCTTC	CASSDSGRGWNEQFF